This T cell receptor (beta chain) was sequenced during a study of CD8 T cells in Susac syndrome. Whole-study findings and limits: Clonal expansion was not observed in the Susac syndrome CD4+ T cell repertoires.

The CDR3 covers 15 residues. Trimming took 3 bases from V and 1 from J, leaving 10 bases between them. CDR1 and CDR2 (germline): LNHDA, SQIVND (reference sequence). Remarks on this clonotype: Its cognate antigen is unknown.

Random hexamers primed reverse transcription of about 0.45 to 1 ug RNA. Across 54 Vbeta and 13 Jbeta, immunoSEQ multiplex PCR amplified TCR beta CDR3. Each CDR3 protein is one row after TCRdb ran MiXCR on the immunoSEQ multiplex PCR reads. This table holds 71,000 or so distinct CDR3 sequences, 90% to 95% found once. The specimen was CD4+ T cells from PBMCs. The chain has TRBV19 and TRBJ1-5; D remains ambiguous. The sequence was obtained from a human donor with Susac syndrome. The CDR3 reads CASSIRRESNQPQHF. The CDR3 region has the DNA TGTGCCAGTAGTATCAGACGAGAAAGCAATCAGCCCCAGCATTTT.